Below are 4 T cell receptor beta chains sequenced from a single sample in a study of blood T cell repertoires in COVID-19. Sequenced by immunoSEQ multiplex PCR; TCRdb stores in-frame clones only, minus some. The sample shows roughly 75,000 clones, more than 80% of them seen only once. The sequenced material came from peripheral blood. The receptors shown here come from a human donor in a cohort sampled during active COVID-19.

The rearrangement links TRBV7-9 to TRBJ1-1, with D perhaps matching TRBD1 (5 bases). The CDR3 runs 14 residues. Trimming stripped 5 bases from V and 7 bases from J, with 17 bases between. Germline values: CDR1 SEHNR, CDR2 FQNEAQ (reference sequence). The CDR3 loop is CASSGRRTPLEAFF. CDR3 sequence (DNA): TGTGCCAGCAGCGGACGCCGGACACCCCTTGAAGCTTTCTTT. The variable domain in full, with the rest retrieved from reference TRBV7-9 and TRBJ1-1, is DTGVSQNPRHKITKRGQNVTFRCDPISEHNRLYWYRQTLGQGPEFLTYFQNEAQLEKSRLLSDRFSAERPKGSFSTLEIQRTEQGDSAMYLCASSGRRTPLEAFFGQGTRLTVV.

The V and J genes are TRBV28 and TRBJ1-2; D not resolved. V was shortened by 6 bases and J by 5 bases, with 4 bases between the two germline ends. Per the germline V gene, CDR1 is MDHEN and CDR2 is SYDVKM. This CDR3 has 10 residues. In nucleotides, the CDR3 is TGTGCCAGCAGACTATATGGCTACACCTTC. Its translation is CASRLYGYTF.

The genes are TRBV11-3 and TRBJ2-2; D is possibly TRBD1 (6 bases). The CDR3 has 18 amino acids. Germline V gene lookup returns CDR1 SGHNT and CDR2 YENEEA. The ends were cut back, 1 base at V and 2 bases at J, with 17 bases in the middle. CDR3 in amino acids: CASSLGGFGTQNTGELFF. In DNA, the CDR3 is TGTGCCAGCAGCTTAGGTGGTTTTGGGACACAAAACACCGGGGAGCTGTTTTTT.

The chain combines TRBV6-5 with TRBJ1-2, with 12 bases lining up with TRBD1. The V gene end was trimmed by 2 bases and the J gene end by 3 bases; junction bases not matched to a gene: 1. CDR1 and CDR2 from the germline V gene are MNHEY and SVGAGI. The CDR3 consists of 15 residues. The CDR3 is CASSYRDRGHYGYTF. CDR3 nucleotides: TGTGCCAGCAGTTACCGGGACAGGGGGCACTATGGCTACACCTTC.